One and the same sample provided the 30 T cell receptor beta chains below, sequenced in a study of blood T cell repertoires in COVID-19. The protocol was immunoSEQ multiplex PCR, while the TCRdb copy is restricted to in-frame clones and leaves out a portion. The sample shows about 35,000 clones, approximately 87% of them seen only once. Sequencing was performed on peripheral blood. These receptors all stem from a human donor in a cohort sampled during active COVID-19.

The rearrangement links TRBV5-1 to TRBJ2-1; 8 positions agree with TRBD2. Unmatched junction bases numbered 7, after V lost 4 bases and J lost 4 bases. Germline loops: CDR1 SGHRS, CDR2 YFSETQ. The CDR3 totals 15 residues. This CDR3 is CASSLLAGSYNEQFF. The CDR3 DNA sequence: TGCGCCAGCAGCCTGTTAGCGGGGAGTTACAATGAGCAGTTCTTC.

The CDR3: CASSLGTGGFEKLFF. DNA for the CDR3: TGCGCCAGCAGCTTGGGCACAGGGGGTTTTGAAAAACTGTTTTTT. The chain couples TRBV5-1 to TRBJ1-4; 8 bases match TRBD1. V shed 0 bases and J 7 bases; nucleotides not matched to a gene: 5. Germline V gives CDR1 SGHRS, CDR2 YFSETQ. The CDR3 consists of 15 residues.

The V gene is TRBV11-2, the J gene TRBJ1-2; no reliable D call. CDR1 and CDR2 from the germline V gene are SGHAT and FQNNGV. There are 13 residues in the CDR3. Trimming shortened V by 2 bases and J by 4 bases, and 8 bases separated the two germline ends. This CDR3 is CASSLHRSYGYTF. DNA of the CDR3: TGTGCCAGCAGCTTACACAGAAGCTATGGCTACACCTTC.

In its sample, this clone was seen many times. This sequence joins TRBV24-1 and TRBJ1-2; 8 bases agree with TRBD1. This CDR3 is built from 17 residues. From germline, CDR1 is KGHDR and CDR2 SFDVKD. V shed 4 bases, J shed 2 bases, and the junction held 11 bases outside the gene matches. Here the CDR3 DNA reads TGTGCCACCAGTGACCGGACAGGGTGGCGCGTGAACTATGGCTACACCTTC. Its protein is CATSDRTGWRVNYGYTF.

V is TRBV2 and J is TRBJ1-5; possibly TRBD1 for D (6 bases). CDR1 is SNHLY and CDR2 is FYNNEI in the germline V gene. The V and J ends lost 10 bases and 0 bases respectively, with 13 bases between them. The CDR3 extends over 14 amino acids. The CDR3 sequence is CATGQFSSNQPQHF. CDR3 nucleotides: TGTGCCACCGGACAGTTTAGTAGCAATCAGCCCCAGCATTTT.

The chain is built from TRBV18 and TRBJ2-7; 7 bases are shared with TRBD1. Germline V CDR1 and CDR2: KGHSH, LQKENI. The junction had 11 bases not matched to a gene; V was cut back by 4 bases and J by 2 bases. The CDR3 covers 16 residues. CDR3 protein: CASSRKDGTEPYEQYF. CDR3 nucleotides: TGTGCCAGCTCACGAAAGGATGGGACAGAGCCCTACGAGCAGTACTTC.

V gene TRBV10-3 combines with J gene TRBJ1-2, with D tentatively TRBD1 (6 bases). The germline CDR1 and CDR2 sequences are ENHRY and SYGVKD. The CDR3 runs 13 residues. The ends were cut back, 4 bases at V and 4 bases at J, with 10 bases in the middle. The CDR3 DNA is TGTGCCATCAGTGTACAGGGCTCCTATGGCTACACCTTC. Translation: CAISVQGSYGYTF.

In its sample, this clone was seen a few times. The chain recombines TRBV18 with TRBJ1-3; D not certain. Trimming took off 4 bases at V and 1 base at J, with 8 bases between the two ends. There are 14 residues in the CDR3. Germline loops: CDR1 KGHSH, CDR2 LQKENI. In DNA, the CDR3 is TGTGCCAGCTCACTAATGAGATCTGGAAACACCATATATTTT. It yields the protein CASSLMRSGNTIYF.

This chain links TRBV6-1 with TRBJ1-5; 8 nucleotides align to TRBD1. CDR1 MNHNS and CDR2 SASEGT come from the germline V gene. V trimming: 1 base; J trimming: 5 bases; junction bases outside the gene matches: 4. The CDR3 has 15 residues. CDR3 bases: TGTGCCAGCAGTGAAGGAGCAGGGGGCCATCAGCCCCAGCATTTT. It encodes CASSEGAGGHQPQHF.

This chain connects TRBV6-5 to TRBJ1-1; TRBD1 matches 9 bases. V lost 6 bases, J lost 4 bases, and 0 bases stayed unmatched. In germline, CDR1 is MNHEY, CDR2 SVGAGI. CDR3 length: 12 amino acids. The CDR3 spells CASRTGGTEAFF. Written as DNA, the CDR3 is TGTGCCAGCAGGACAGGGGGCACTGAAGCTTTCTTT.

This sequence joins TRBV18 and TRBJ2-3; 14 nucleotides agree with TRBD2. CDR1 KGHSH and CDR2 LQKENI come from the germline V gene. V lost 0 bases to trimming and J lost 8 bases; unmatched junction nucleotides: 4. This CDR3 spans 16 amino acids. CDR3 bases: TGTGCCAGCTCACCACCGGGACTAGCGGGGGCAGTTACGCAGTATTTT. This gives the protein CASSPPGLAGAVTQYF.

The chain couples TRBV2 to TRBJ2-7; D may be TRBD1 (7 bases). Germline V lookup: CDR1 SNHLY, CDR2 FYNNEI. This CDR3 has 14 amino acids. Trimming removed 7 bases from V and 2 bases from J, with 15 bases in between. CDR3 bases: TGTGCCAGCAACAGACAGGGAGGTCCCTACGAGCAGTACTTC. Its protein product is CASNRQGGPYEQYF. Looking up the rest from reference TRBV2 and TRBJ2-7 gives the full variable domain: EPEVTQTPSHQVTQMGQEVILRCVPISNHLYFYWYRQILGQKVEFLVSFYNNEISEKSEIFDDQFSVERPDGSNFTLKIRSTKLEDSAMYFCASNRQGGPYEQYFGPGTRLTVT.

The rearrangement joins TRBV5-1 to TRBJ2-7; a weak D match, TRBD2 (5 bases). From germline, CDR1 is SGHRS and CDR2 YFSETQ. Deletions cut 0 bases from V and 6 bases from J, with 10 bases between. The CDR3 consists of 13 residues. CDR3 residues: CASSLVGVGEQYF. CDR3 DNA: TGCGCCAGCAGCTTGGTCGGGGTTGGCGAGCAGTACTTC.

The chain recombines TRBV28 with TRBJ1-2; no reliable D call. The ends were cut back, 1 base at V and 8 bases at J, with 11 bases in the middle. The CDR3 length is 13 residues. Germline lookup yields CDR1 MDHEN and CDR2 SYDVKM. The CDR3 DNA sequence: TGTGCCAGCAGTTTATACTCCGAAGCGGGCTACACCTTC. Translated, it gives CASSLYSEAGYTF.

The chain recombines TRBV18 with TRBJ2-1, with D possibly matching TRBD1 (6 bases). Deletions cut 4 bases from V and 6 bases from J, with 13 bases between. Per germline, CDR1 KGHSH and CDR2 LQKENI. The CDR3 has 14 amino acids. CDR3 residues: CASSLQGLRNEQFF. CDR3 in DNA: TGTGCCAGCTCACTTCAGGGGTTACGCAATGAGCAGTTCTTC.

The chain carries TRBV10-3 and TRBJ2-3; 11 positions match TRBD1. With 8 bases clipped from V and 4 bases from J, the junction kept 2 bases outside the gene matches. In germline, CDR1 is ENHRY, CDR2 SYGVKD. The CDR3 covers 13 residues. This CDR3 reads CAIGTGGADTQYF. CDR3 nucleotides: TGTGCCATCGGGACAGGGGGGGCAGATACGCAGTATTTT.

The chain employs TRBV18 and TRBJ1-3; the match to TRBD1 covers 10 bases. V trimming: 3 bases; J trimming: 4 bases; junction bases outside the gene matches: 6. The CDR3 has 16 residues. In germline, CDR1 is KGHSH, CDR2 LQKENI. CDR3 DNA sequence: TGTGCCAGCTCACCTCTAAGGGACAGGGGAGGAAACACCATATATTTT. Encoded protein: CASSPLRDRGGNTIYF.

In its sample, this clone was seen a few times. This rearrangement joins TRBV7-2 to TRBJ1-4, with unresolved D. The CDR3 runs to 14 residues. Looked up from germline, CDR1 is SGHTA and CDR2 is FQGNSA. V lost 3 bases and J 3 bases, leaving 8 bases between the germline ends. CDR3 residues: CASSFGGANEKLFF. For the CDR3, the DNA is TGTGCCAGCAGCTTTGGAGGAGCTAATGAAAAACTGTTTTTT.

V and J are TRBV6-5 and TRBJ1-6, with D maybe TRBD1 (5 bases). The V end was cut by 5 bases, the J end by 4 bases, with 12 bases between. CDR1 and CDR2 (germline): MNHEY, SVGAGI. The CDR3 sequence is 15 residues long. CDR3 DNA: TGTGCCAGCAGTCCACTGCAGGGATATAATTCACCCCTCCACTTT. Amino acid sequence: CASSPLQGYNSPLHF.

J is TRBJ2-5 and V is TRBV6-5; no clear D gene. V lost 6 bases to trimming and J lost 7 bases, with 15 bases between them. The CDR3 consists of 13 residues. The germline CDR1 and CDR2 sequences are MNHEY and SVGAGI. The DNA for the CDR3 is TGTGCCAGCAGCAAGAAACCCCGAGGGACCCAGTACTTC. Translating gives CASSKKPRGTQYF.

This clone was observed a handful of times. The gene calls are TRBV20-1 and TRBJ2-1; TRBD2 aligns across 9 bases. V shed 6 bases, J shed 6 bases, and the junction held 0 bases outside the gene matches. The length of the CDR3 is 11 residues. Germline CDR1 reads DFQATT; CDR2 reads SNEGSKA (reference sequence). The CDR3 here is CSAAGGNEQFF. The CDR3 DNA reads TGCAGTGCAGCGGGGGGCAATGAGCAGTTCTTC.

This chain uses TRBV24-1 with TRBJ1-5; no clear D gene. The germline V gene has CDR1 KGHDR and CDR2 SFDVKD. Trimming cost V 3 bases and J 2 bases, with 10 bases left between them. This CDR3 is 15 amino acids long. The CDR3: CATSDPVTGNQPQHF. As DNA, the CDR3 is TGTGCCACCAGTGATCCCGTCACGGGCAATCAGCCCCAGCATTTT.

This sequence joins TRBV4-3 and TRBJ1-6; 7 bases are a match to TRBD1. The CDR3 spans 17 residues. V lost 3 bases to trimming and J lost 10 bases; unmatched junction nucleotides: 15. CDR1 is LGHNA, CDR2 YSLEER, per germline. DNA for the CDR3: TGCGCCAGCAGCCAGGACACTGCCGGGACAGTGGGGTCACCCCTCCACTTT. It codes for CASSQDTAGTVGSPLHF.

For the CDR3, the DNA is TGCGCCAGCAGTGATTCCTCTCAGGGGACGTGGGGCTACACCTTC. This gives the protein CASSDSSQGTWGYTF. The V and J genes are TRBV10-1 and TRBJ1-2; TRBD1 might be the D (6 bases). Between the trimmed V and J ends, which lost 3 bases and 8 bases, there was a span of 19 bases. From germline, CDR1 is WNHNN and CDR2 SYGVQD (reference sequence). The CDR3 has 15 amino acids.

The chain uses TRBV7-9 and TRBJ1-4; D uncertain. The V and J ends lost 4 bases and 3 bases respectively, with 12 bases between them. CDR3 length equals 15 residues. From germline, CDR1 is SEHNR and CDR2 FQNEAQ (reference sequence). This CDR3 is CASSSVGLANEKLFF. For the CDR3, the DNA is TGTGCCAGCAGCTCAGTGGGCTTGGCTAATGAAAAACTGTTTTTT.

The chain couples TRBV5-1 to TRBJ2-1, with D possibly being TRBD1 (6 bases). V was shortened by 2 bases and J by 0 bases, with 9 bases between the two germline ends. CDR1 is SGHRS and CDR2 is YFSETQ in the germline V gene. This CDR3 has 15 amino acids. The CDR3: CASSFTDSSYNEQFF. The CDR3 DNA sequence: TGCGCCAGCAGCTTTACGGACAGCTCCTACAATGAGCAGTTCTTC. The variable domain in full, completed from reference TRBV5-1 and TRBJ2-1, reads KAGVTQTPRYLIKTRGQQVTLSCSPISGHRSVSWYQQTPGQGLQFLFEYFSETQRNKGNFPGRFSGRQFSNSRSEMNVSTLELGDSALYLCASSFTDSSYNEQFFGPGTRLTVL.

The chain joins TRBV9 to TRBJ2-3; D is perhaps TRBD1 (6 bases). Germline lookup yields CDR1 SGDLS and CDR2 YYNGEE. The V end lost 4 bases, the J end lost 10 bases, and 25 bases lay between the germline ends. This CDR3 region has 16 residues. The CDR3 DNA reads TGTGCCAGCAGCAGGAAATCCACTATACAGGGTATGGCGCAGTATTTT. Its translation is CASSRKSTIQGMAQYF.

The DNA for the CDR3 is TGTGCCAGCAGCCCGACGGGACTCCAAGCCAAAAACATTCAGTACTTC. This sequence encodes CASSPTGLQAKNIQYF. The chain couples TRBV7-2 to TRBJ2-4; TRBD2 might be the D (6 bases). The V and J ends lost 5 bases and 0 bases respectively, with 14 bases between them. CDR1 and CDR2 from the germline V gene are SGHTA and FQGNSA. The CDR3 is made up of 16 amino acids. Full variable domain (rest looked up from reference TRBV7-2 and TRBJ2-4): GAGVSQSPSNKVTEKGKDVELRCDPISGHTALYWYRQSLGQGLEFLIYFQGNSAPDKSGLPSDRFSAERTGGSVSTLTIQRTQQEDSAVYLCASSPTGLQAKNIQYFGAGTRLSVL.

The gene calls are TRBV11-3 and TRBJ2-2, with 7 positions matching TRBD1. This CDR3 is built from 15 residues. CDR1 SGHNT and CDR2 YENEEA come from the germline V gene. Trimming at V came to 3 bases and at J to 5 bases, leaving 6 bases not matched to a gene. The CDR3 loop is CASSLGLQGTGELFF. CDR3 nucleotides: TGTGCCAGCAGCTTGGGGTTACAGGGGACCGGGGAGCTGTTTTTT.

The J gene is TRBJ2-1, the V gene TRBV7-2; a weak D match, TRBD1 (5 bases). V was trimmed by 5 bases and J by 2 bases, leaving 13 bases between them. Per the germline V gene, CDR1 is SGHTA and CDR2 is FQGNSA. The CDR3 covers 15 residues. The CDR3 sequence: CASSPQGYAYNEQFF. Written as DNA, the CDR3 is TGTGCCAGCAGCCCCCAGGGATATGCCTACAATGAGCAGTTCTTC.